This T cell receptor (beta chain) was obtained from a study of cytomegalovirus exposure and HLA in healthy donors. Overall study context: Among the roughly 400 genotyped donors, about 81% were placed in the Caucasian-associated ancestry cluster. Study outcomes and limitations: For TCR beta chains, V- and J-gene trimming was later linked to a missense DCLRE1C variant. Based on reports, TCR beta sequences accurately predicted HLA-A and HLA-B alleles for most subjects.

The study sampled nominally healthy donors, though unrecorded immune exposures were likely. Turning to this clone: Its antigen is undetermined.

The PCR was carried out with 60 Vbeta primers and 13 Jbeta primers. Assay used: immunoSEQ multiplex PCR; TCRdb lists only in-frame clones, some missing. The data contain over 150,000 clones, approximately 80% of them singletons. Sequencing was performed on PBMCs. This TCR was recovered from a woman in her fifties or sixties in good health and CMV-seronegative.

The CDR3 nucleotides read TGTGCCAGCTCAGCATTCCGGGACAGGGTTCAGCCCCAGCATTTT. Encoded protein: CASSAFRDRVQPQHF. The V gene is TRBV18, the J gene TRBJ1-5; 9 bases align to TRBD1. The CDR3 covers 15 residues. The V gene end was trimmed by 5 bases and the J gene end by 6 bases; junction bases not matched to a gene: 8. CDR1 and CDR2 from the germline V gene are KGHSH and LQKENI.